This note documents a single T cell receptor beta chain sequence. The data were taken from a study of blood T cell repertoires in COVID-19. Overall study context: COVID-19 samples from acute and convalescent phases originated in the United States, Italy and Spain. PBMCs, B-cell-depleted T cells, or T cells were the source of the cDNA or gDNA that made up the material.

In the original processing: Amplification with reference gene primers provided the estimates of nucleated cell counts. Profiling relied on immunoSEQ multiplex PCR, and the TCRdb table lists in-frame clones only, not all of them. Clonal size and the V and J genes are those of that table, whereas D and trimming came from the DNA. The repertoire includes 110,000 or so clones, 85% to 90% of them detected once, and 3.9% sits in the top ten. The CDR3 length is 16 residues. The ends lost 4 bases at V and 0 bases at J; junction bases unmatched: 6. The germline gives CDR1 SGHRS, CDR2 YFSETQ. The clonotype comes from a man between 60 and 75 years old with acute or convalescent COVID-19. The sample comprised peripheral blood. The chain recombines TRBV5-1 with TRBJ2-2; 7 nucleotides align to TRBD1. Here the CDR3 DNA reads TGCGCCAGCAGCCCTCGGACAGGTGCGAACACCGGGGAGCTGTTTTTT. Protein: CASSPRTGANTGELFF.